Each of the 8 T cell receptor beta chains below was sequenced from the same sample in a study of OX40 agonist ivuxolimab in advanced cancers. Profiled with immunoSEQ multiplex PCR; TCRdb holds only in-frame clones, not every one. Among about 80,000 clones listed, roughly 90% were seen once. Sample: CD4+ or CD8+ T cells sorted from blood, taken in a trial of the OX40 agonist ivuxolimab. These receptors all stem from an adult with an advanced solid tumor such as melanoma, head and neck, liver or kidney cancer.

V and J are TRBV11-3 and TRBJ1-2, with TRBD1 matching over 8 bases. The CDR3 covers 15 residues. Germline CDR1 and CDR2: SGHNT and YENEEA. After removal of 5 bases from V and 5 bases from J, the junction contained 10 bases not matched to a gene. This CDR3 is CASSERQGRLYGYTF. The CDR3 DNA is TGTGCCAGCAGCGAACGACAGGGGAGGCTATATGGCTACACCTTC.

The J gene is TRBJ1-3, the V gene TRBV11-2; unclear D gene. This CDR3 has 14 amino acids. CDR1 is SGHAT and CDR2 is FQNNGV in the germline V gene. V gave up 1 base and J gave up 4 bases, with 8 bases separating them. In DNA form, the CDR3 reads TGTGCCAGCAGCTTAGGTAGCGCCGGAAACACCATATATTTT. Its translation is CASSLGSAGNTIYF.

The rearrangement joins TRBV11-2 to TRBJ1-4; D is perhaps TRBD1 (5 bases). This CDR3 has 13 amino acids. Germline loops: CDR1 SGHAT, CDR2 FQNNGV. Trimming took 5 bases from V and 8 from J, leaving 12 bases between them. CDR3 sequence reads: CASSRQQPEKLFF. The CDR3 nucleotides are TGTGCCAGCAGCCGACAGCAACCAGAAAAACTGTTTTTT.

The chain carries TRBV5-1 and TRBJ2-7; the D is unclear. Germline CDR1 and CDR2: SGHRS and YFSETQ. The CDR3 is 14 amino acids. Trimming cost V 4 bases and J 4 bases, with 15 bases left between them. The CDR3 here is CASSAAGPGYEQYF. DNA of the CDR3: TGCGCCAGCAGCGCCGCCGGGCCTGGGTACGAGCAGTACTTC.

With respect to this clone: An end of the junction differs from the germline gene, which may be a read error. The J gene is TRBJ2-7, the V gene TRBV20-1; D is uncertain. This CDR3 region has 11 residues. CDR1 is DFQATT and CDR2 is SNEGSKA in the germline V gene (reference sequence). DNA for the CDR3: TGCAGTGCTAGAGATCTAACAGAAATGCACTTC. Its protein is CSARDLTEMHF.

The count of this clone is one. CDR3 in amino acids: CASSTMVDTHSYNEQFF. The DNA for the CDR3 is TGTGCCAGCAGTACCATGGTTGACACCCACTCCTACAATGAGCAGTTCTTC. V usage is TRBV2 and J usage is TRBJ2-1; D is undetermined. The CDR3 is 17 amino acids. The V gene lost 5 bases and the J gene lost 0 bases, with 17 bases spanning the gap. The germline CDR1 and CDR2 sequences are SNHLY and FYNNEI. The full variable domain, with the rest looked up from reference TRBV2 and TRBJ2-1, is EPEVTQTPSHQVTQMGQEVILRCVPISNHLYFYWYRQILGQKVEFLVSFYNNEISEKSEIFDDQFSVERPDGSNFTLKIRSTKLEDSAMYFCASSTMVDTHSYNEQFFGPGTRLTVL.

The genes are TRBV27 and TRBJ1-2; maybe TRBD1 (5 bases). Deletions cut 3 bases from V and 8 bases from J, with 19 bases between. The CDR3 runs 15 residues. Germline V lookup: CDR1 MNHEY, CDR2 SMNVEV (reference sequence). Here the CDR3 DNA reads TGTGCCAGCAGTTTCGTGGGGCCCGATGGGTGGGGCTACACCTTC. This encodes CASSFVGPDGWGYTF.

The chain carries TRBV4-3 and TRBJ2-6; tentative D call: TRBD2 (6 bases). V was cut by 0 bases and J by 0 bases, with 15 bases left in between. This CDR3 has 19 amino acids. CDR1 and CDR2 from the germline V gene are LGHNA and YSLEER. The CDR3 DNA follows: TGCGCCAGCAGCCAAGAATTTCGGGGGACTGGCTCTGGGGCCAACGTCCTGACTTTC. It codes for CASSQEFRGTGSGANVLTF.